This passage covers 24 T cell receptor beta chains from one sample sequenced in a study of blood T cell repertoires in COVID-19. Sequencing was performed with immunoSEQ multiplex PCR; in TCRdb, only in-frame clones are kept and a portion is missing. The table lists around 170,000 clones, roughly 85% of them singletons. The sequenced material came from PBMCs or T cells enriched from blood (not recorded which). The receptors were gathered from a woman under 30 who had recovered from COVID-19.

The gene calls are TRBV11-2 and TRBJ1-3; possibly TRBD1 for D (5 bases). The CDR3 extends over 16 amino acids. The germline V gene has CDR1 SGHAT and CDR2 FQNNGV. V shed 4 bases and J shed 2 bases, with 15 bases lying between them. CDR3 region: CASSSQGVIAGNTIYF. The CDR3 DNA follows: TGTGCCAGCAGCTCTCAAGGGGTGATTGCTGGAAACACCATATATTTT.

This rearrangement joins TRBV5-1 to TRBJ2-7; 7 nucleotides line up with TRBD1. J was trimmed by 5 bases and V by 4 bases; bases with no gene match: 9. Germline CDR1 reads SGHRS; CDR2 reads YFSETQ. This CDR3 has 14 amino acids. The CDR3 loop reads CASSGQELFDEQYF. CDR3 nucleotides: TGCGCCAGCAGCGGACAGGAACTTTTCGACGAGCAGTACTTC.

This chain uses TRBV28 with TRBJ2-1; a weak D match, TRBD2 (7 bases). Between the trimmed V and J ends, which lost 5 bases and 2 bases, there was a span of 13 bases. Germline CDR1 reads MDHEN; CDR2 reads SYDVKM. The CDR3 runs to 15 residues. The CDR3 reads CASSEGRGPYNEQFF. The CDR3 nucleotides read TGTGCCAGCAGTGAGGGGCGGGGGCCCTACAATGAGCAGTTCTTC. Looking up the rest from reference TRBV28 and TRBJ2-1 gives the full variable domain: DVKVTQSSRYLVKRTGEKVFLECVQDMDHENMFWYRQDPGLGLRLIYFSYDVKMKEKGDIPEGYSVSREKKERFSLILESASTNQTSMYLCASSEGRGPYNEQFFGPGTRLTVL.

This chain links TRBV27 with TRBJ2-1, with TRBD1 matching 7 bases. The CDR3 consists of 15 residues. V lost 7 bases, J lost 3 bases, and 9 bases stayed unmatched. In germline, CDR1 is MNHEY, CDR2 SMNVEV (reference sequence). CDR3 in DNA: TGTGCCAGCATCAGAGGCGCAGGGGGCTACAATGAGCAGTTCTTC. As protein: CASIRGAGGYNEQFF.

The chain couples TRBV27 to TRBJ1-1; 7 positions match TRBD1. The CDR3 length is 17 residues. Per germline, CDR1 MNHEY and CDR2 SMNVEV (reference sequence). J lost 1 base, V lost 6 bases, and 14 bases had no gene match. CDR3 sequence reads: CASRLLTGARENTEAFF. Written as DNA, the CDR3 is TGTGCCAGCAGGCTCCTAACAGGGGCGCGGGAGAACACTGAAGCTTTCTTT.

The chain recombines TRBV7-9 with TRBJ1-2; D unclear. V lost 3 bases and J 8 bases, leaving 13 bases between the germline ends. Germline V CDR1 and CDR2: SEHNR, FQNEAQ (reference sequence). The CDR3 is 13 residues long. The CDR3 DNA reads as TGTGCCAGCAGCTTCCCCTTGACATTAGGCTACACCTTC. It is translated as CASSFPLTLGYTF.

The chain carries TRBV28 and TRBJ2-7, with 10 positions matching TRBD2. The CDR3 sequence is 15 residues long. Per germline, CDR1 MDHEN and CDR2 SYDVKM. The V and J ends lost 6 bases and 3 bases, in that order; junction bases with no gene match: 8. The CDR3 spells CASRPSGSPGYEQYF. The CDR3 coding sequence is TGTGCCAGCAGGCCTAGCGGGAGTCCGGGCTACGAGCAGTACTTC.

The chain couples TRBV2 to TRBJ2-1, with TRBD2 identical over 11 bases. In germline, CDR1 is SNHLY, CDR2 FYNNEI. The CDR3 runs 15 residues. J gave up 8 bases and V 4 bases, and 7 bases lay outside the gene matches. CDR3 loop: CASSVLAGGLDEQFF. The DNA of the CDR3 is TGTGCCAGCAGTGTATTAGCGGGAGGGTTGGATGAGCAGTTCTTC.

This clone occurred once. This chain connects TRBV2 to TRBJ1-5; 8 bases agree with TRBD1. CDR1 SNHLY and CDR2 FYNNEI come from the germline V gene. The ends lost 3 bases at V and 4 bases at J; junction bases unmatched: 8. The CDR3 is 16 amino acids. CDR3 DNA: TGTGCCAGCAGTGAGCGTCAGGACAGGGAAAATCAGCCCCAGCATTTT. Its protein is CASSERQDRENQPQHF.

This sequence joins TRBV28 and TRBJ2-1; TRBD2 is a possible D gene (5 bases). Germline V lookup: CDR1 MDHEN, CDR2 SYDVKM. Between the trimmed V and J ends, which lost 1 base and 12 bases, there was a span of 16 bases. The CDR3 length is 14 residues. DNA of the CDR3: TGTGCCAGCAGTTTATCTCCGGCGGGCCCGCGGCAGTTCTTC. As protein: CASSLSPAGPRQFF.

This clone has just one count. J is TRBJ2-5 and V is TRBV7-2, with 9 bases lining up with TRBD2. CDR1 is SGHTA and CDR2 is FQGNSA in the germline V gene. Germline trimming cut 7 bases from V and 7 bases from J; bases unmatched to any gene: 10. This CDR3 is 14 amino acids long. Written as DNA, the CDR3 is TGTGCCAGCACCACTACCCCGCGGGGGGGGACCCAGTACTTC. It yields the protein CASTTTPRGGTQYF.

The CDR3 coding sequence is TGCGCCAGCAGCTTGAGGACTAGCGGGAGTGGGTGGAGCACAGATACGCAGTATTTT. This translates into CASSLRTSGSGWSTDTQYF. V usage is TRBV5-1 and J usage is TRBJ2-3; TRBD2 matches at 13 bases. After removal of 1 base from V and 0 bases from J, the junction contained 8 bases not matched to a gene. The length of the CDR3 is 19 residues. CDR1 is SGHRS and CDR2 is YFSETQ in the germline V gene.

The rearrangement links TRBV29-1 to TRBJ2-1; a possible D gene is TRBD2 (6 bases). This CDR3 contains 16 residues. The germline V and J ends were trimmed by 3 bases and 6 bases, with 21 bases remaining between them. Germline CDR1 and CDR2: SQVTM and ANQGSEA. The CDR3 DNA follows: TGCAGCGTTGATCTTTTCCAGCGGGTAGGAAGCAATGAGCAGTTCTTC. Translating it yields CSVDLFQRVGSNEQFF.

The J gene is TRBJ2-7, the V gene TRBV25-1, with D possibly TRBD2 on 6 matching bases. Trimming took off 1 base at V and 1 base at J, with 11 bases between the two ends. The CDR3 covers 15 residues. In germline, CDR1 is MGHDK, CDR2 SYGVNS. CDR3 nucleotide sequence: TGTGCCAGCAGTGAATGGGGGGACGGATCCTACGAGCAGTACTTC. Translated, it gives CASSEWGDGSYEQYF.

A few counts support this clone. The genes are TRBV7-2 and TRBJ1-6, with TRBD1 matching over 11 bases. From germline, CDR1 is SGHTA and CDR2 FQGNSA. After removal of 5 bases from V and 0 bases from J, the junction contained 9 bases not matched to a gene. This CDR3 has 19 amino acids. The CDR3 is CASSRGTGGSSSYNSPLHF. CDR3 sequence (DNA): TGTGCCAGCAGCCGCGGGACAGGGGGTTCAAGCTCCTATAATTCACCCCTCCACTTT.

The chain recombines TRBV6-6 with TRBJ1-2, with a weak D call TRBD1 (6 bases). V was trimmed by 2 bases and J by 1 base, leaving 14 bases between them. The CDR3 contains 16 residues. Germline CDR1 is MNHNY and CDR2 is SVGAGI (reference sequence). DNA for the CDR3: TGTGCCAGCAGTTACCCACAGGGTGCAATTAACTATGGCTACACCTTC. This gives the protein CASSYPQGAINYGYTF.

The V and J genes are TRBV5-1 and TRBJ1-6; D uncertain. This CDR3 region has 14 residues. Germline lookup yields CDR1 SGHRS and CDR2 YFSETQ. V lost 2 bases to trimming and J lost 5 bases, with 8 bases between them. CDR3 DNA sequence: TGCGCCAGCAGCTTTAACCAGGATAATTCACCCCTCCACTTT. Its protein is CASSFNQDNSPLHF. The variable domain in full, completed from reference TRBV5-1 and TRBJ1-6, reads KAGVTQTPRYLIKTRGQQVTLSCSPISGHRSVSWYQQTPGQGLQFLFEYFSETQRNKGNFPGRFSGRQFSNSRSEMNVSTLELGDSALYLCASSFNQDNSPLHFGNGTRLTVT.

V and J are TRBV5-1 and TRBJ1-4; TRBD1 might be the D (6 bases). The CDR3 has 15 residues. Germline CDR1 reads SGHRS; CDR2 reads YFSETQ. V lost 0 bases, J lost 4 bases, and 10 bases lay in between. CDR3 residues: CASSLEGQINEKLFF. CDR3 DNA sequence: TGCGCCAGCAGCTTGGAAGGACAGATTAATGAAAAACTGTTTTTT.

The V and J genes are TRBV3-1 (or the pseudogene TRBV3-2) and TRBJ1-2; 8 positions match TRBD1. The germline gives CDR1 LGHDT, CDR2 YNNKEL (reference sequence). The CDR3 extends over 21 amino acids. Trimming at V came to 1 base and at J to 6 bases, leaving 25 bases not matched to a gene. In DNA, the CDR3 is TGTGCCAGCAGCCAAGCCGCCGGACCATTCAGGGGGCGACAATTCCTCGATGGCTACACCTTC. Protein sequence: CASSQAAGPFRGRQFLDGYTF.

This chain joins TRBV6-5 and TRBJ1-4; D is unclear. The CDR3 is made up of 15 amino acids. Deletions cut 2 bases from V and 5 bases from J, with 12 bases between. Germline V gene sequence: CDR1 MNHEY, CDR2 SVGAGI. CDR3 DNA sequence: TGTGCCAGCAGTTACAGGAGGGTAAAAAATGAAAAACTGTTTTTT. Translation: CASSYRRVKNEKLFF.

The chain employs TRBV7-9 and TRBJ1-4, with unresolved D. V was trimmed by 5 bases and J by 4 bases, leaving 8 bases between them. The CDR3 spans 13 residues. Germline V gives CDR1 SEHNR, CDR2 FQNEAQ (reference sequence). CDR3 amino acids: CASSPGFNEKLFF. The CDR3 DNA sequence: TGTGCCAGCAGCCCAGGTTTTAATGAAAAACTGTTTTTT.

This clone is deemed large (0.1 to 1%). The chain couples TRBV5-4 to TRBJ1-3; D possibly corresponds to TRBD1 (5 bases). Germline CDR1 and CDR2: SGHNT and YYREEE (reference sequence). The CDR3 has 13 residues. V lost 0 bases, J lost 4 bases, and 5 bases lay in between. For the CDR3, the DNA is TGTGCCAGCAGCTTGGAGGGGGGAAACACCATATATTTT. Residues: CASSLEGGNTIYF.

This chain links TRBV5-6 with TRBJ2-7, with a tentative D call TRBD1 (6 bases). Germline CDR1 is SGHDT and CDR2 is YYEEEE. The CDR3 sequence is 12 residues long. V gave up 2 bases and J gave up 9 bases, with 12 bases separating them. This chain's CDR3 is CASSLPGERQYF. The CDR3 bases are TGTGCCAGCAGCTTACCAGGGGAACGGCAGTACTTC.

This rearrangement joins TRBV6-5 to TRBJ2-4, with TRBD1 as a possible D gene (5 bases). V dropped 6 bases and J dropped 7 bases, with 19 bases sitting between them. The CDR3 totals 15 residues. Germline V CDR1 and CDR2: MNHEY, SVGAGI. In nucleotides, the CDR3 is TGTGCCAGCAGAACCTCAGGGATCTCTGGTAACATTCAGTACTTC. It yields the protein CASRTSGISGNIQYF.